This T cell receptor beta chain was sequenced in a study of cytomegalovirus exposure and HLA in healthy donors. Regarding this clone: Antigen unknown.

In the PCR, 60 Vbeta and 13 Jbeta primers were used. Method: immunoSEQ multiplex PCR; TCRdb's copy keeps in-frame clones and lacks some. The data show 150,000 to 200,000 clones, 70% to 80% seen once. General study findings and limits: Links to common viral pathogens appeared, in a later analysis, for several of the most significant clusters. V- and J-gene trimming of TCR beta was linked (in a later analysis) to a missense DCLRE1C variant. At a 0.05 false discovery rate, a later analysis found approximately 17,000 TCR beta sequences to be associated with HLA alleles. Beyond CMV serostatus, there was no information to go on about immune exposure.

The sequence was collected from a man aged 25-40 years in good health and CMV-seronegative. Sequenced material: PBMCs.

CDR3 loop: CASSPVRGLDEQYF. In DNA, the CDR3 is TGTGCCAGCTCACCAGTCAGGGGGCTAGACGAGCAGTACTTC. This chain connects TRBV18 to TRBJ2-7; 8 bases agree with TRBD1. CDR3 length: 14 amino acids. CDR1 is KGHSH, CDR2 LQKENI, per germline. V was pared by 2 bases and J by 5 bases, with 5 bases of the junction left unmatched.